A single sample gave rise to the 18 T cell receptor beta chains below, sequenced in a study of blood T cell repertoires in COVID-19. Data came from immunoSEQ multiplex PCR; TCRdb stores just in-frame clones and leaves some out. The sample lists 350,000 to 450,000 clones, 85% occurring once. Input material: peripheral blood. These receptors were taken from a woman under 30 with acute or convalescent COVID-19.

This clone appeared once. The chain uses TRBV4-2 and TRBJ2-2; 13 bases align to TRBD2. The CDR3 has 18 residues. Germline-derived CDR1 and CDR2 are LGHNA and YNFKEQ. Trimming removed 0 bases from V and 1 base from J; junction bases left unmatched: 2. Here the CDR3 DNA reads TGTGCCAGCAGCCAAGATCGGACTAGCGGGGGGAACACCGGGGAGCTGTTTTTT. This gives the protein CASSQDRTSGGNTGELFF.

The chain uses TRBV27 and TRBJ1-2; possible D gene TRBD1, 5 bases. Germline values: CDR1 MNHEY, CDR2 SMNVEV (reference sequence). The germline V and J ends were trimmed by 10 bases and 4 bases, with 10 bases remaining between them. This CDR3 contains 11 residues. DNA of the CDR3: TGTGCCACTAAGGGGATCTATGGCTACACCTTC. It specifies CATKGIYGYTF.

Here the CDR3 reads CASSETDQETQYF. CDR3 DNA: TGTGCCAGCAGTGAAACAGATCAAGAGACCCAGTACTTC. The chain employs TRBV6-1 and TRBJ2-5; D uncertain. Germline-derived CDR1 and CDR2 are MNHNS and SASEGT. The V and J ends lost 2 bases and 2 bases respectively, with 6 bases between them. CDR3 length: 13 residues.

The chain recombines TRBV19 with TRBJ2-5, with a tentative D call TRBD1 (6 bases). Germline loops: CDR1 LNHDA, CDR2 SQIVND (reference sequence). Trimming left V 5 bases short and J 5 bases short, with 15 bases between. The CDR3 length is 14 residues. The CDR3 loop reads CASSQNDRWETQYF. The CDR3 DNA reads as TGTGCCAGTAGTCAAAATGACAGGTGGGAGACCCAGTACTTC.

The rearrangement links TRBV2 to TRBJ2-7; 12 nucleotides align to TRBD2. The CDR3 loop spans 16 amino acids. V lost 6 bases, J lost 13 bases, and 19 bases stayed unmatched. Germline V gene data show CDR1 as SNHLY and CDR2 as FYNNEI. CDR3 sequence reads: CASRALTTSGRPVCYF. DNA of the CDR3: TGTGCCAGCAGAGCCCTCACCACTAGCGGGAGGCCGGTATGCTACTTC.

V usage is TRBV5-1 and J usage is TRBJ1-1; tentative D call: TRBD1 (5 bases). Trimming removed 5 bases from V and 7 bases from J, with 18 bases in between. Per germline, CDR1 SGHRS and CDR2 YFSETQ. CDR3 length: 14 residues. The CDR3 DNA reads TGCGCCAGCAGTGGTGGGACTATGCGTAGTGAAGCTTTCTTT. It translates to CASSGGTMRSEAFF.

The J gene is TRBJ2-1, the V gene TRBV13; 10 nucleotides align to TRBD2. V was clipped by 4 bases and J by 3 bases; unmatched bases: 9. In germline, CDR1 is PRHDT, CDR2 FYEKMQ (reference sequence). The CDR3 runs to 17 residues. CDR3 nucleotides: TGTGCCAGCAGCTCCAGGACTAGCGGAACGGGCTACAATGAGCAGTTCTTC. Amino acid sequence: CASSSRTSGTGYNEQFF.

The V and J genes are TRBV6-5 and TRBJ1-3; D is possibly TRBD1 (6 bases). This CDR3 contains 14 residues. Looked up from germline, CDR1 is MNHEY and CDR2 is SVGAGI. Trimming pared 5 bases from V and 2 bases from J, leaving 10 bases between. The CDR3 nucleotides read TGTGCCAGCAGTCCCTGGACAGCTGGAAACACCATATATTTT. It translates to CASSPWTAGNTIYF.

This clone was seen only a few times. This chain connects TRBV6-5 to TRBJ1-2, with D possibly TRBD1 on 5 matching bases. V was trimmed by 8 bases and J by 5 bases, leaving 18 bases between them. Germline lookup yields CDR1 MNHEY and CDR2 SVGAGI. This CDR3 has 14 residues. CDR3 loop: CASFGGVSGYGYTF. CDR3 in DNA: TGTGCCAGCTTCGGGGGGGTCTCTGGATATGGCTACACCTTC.

The chain recombines TRBV3-1 (or the pseudogene TRBV3-2) with TRBJ2-3; 12 bases are a match to TRBD2. From germline, CDR1 is LGHDT and CDR2 YNNKEL (reference sequence). V lost 7 bases, J lost 2 bases, and 7 bases stayed unmatched. This CDR3 contains 16 residues. This CDR3 reads CASTILAGGPTDTQYF. As DNA, the CDR3 is TGTGCCAGCACCATTCTAGCGGGAGGGCCCACAGATACGCAGTATTTT.

The chain is built from TRBV11-2 and TRBJ2-3, with D perhaps TRBD2 (6 bases). This CDR3 has 18 residues. V was shortened by 0 bases and J by 4 bases, with 20 bases between the two germline ends. Germline-derived CDR1 and CDR2 are SGHAT and FQNNGV. The CDR3 region is CASSLDLRGATGADTQYF. The CDR3 bases are TGTGCCAGCAGCTTAGATCTGAGAGGAGCGACGGGGGCAGATACGCAGTATTTT.

This clone showed up just once. The genes are TRBV6-5 and TRBJ2-7, with a possible D match to TRBD2 (6 bases). The CDR3 covers 16 residues. Trimming stripped 2 bases from V and 5 bases from J, with 19 bases between. Germline V CDR1 and CDR2: MNHEY, SVGAGI. CDR3 DNA sequence: TGTGCCAGCAGTTACAAGGGACTCGGATATGGCGACGAGCAGTACTTC. Amino acids: CASSYKGLGYGDEQYF.

This sequence joins TRBV6-5 and TRBJ2-7, with 10 positions matching TRBD1. With V trimmed by 8 bases and J by 6 bases, 13 bases remained unmatched. CDR3 length equals 15 residues. Per the germline V gene, CDR1 is MNHEY and CDR2 is SVGAGI. CDR3 bases: TGTGCCAGCCTAAAAGGCGACAGGGGGCGATCCGAGCAGTACTTC. Protein: CASLKGDRGRSEQYF.

The chain couples TRBV19 to TRBJ2-3; 8 bases line up with TRBD2. With V trimmed by 5 bases and J by 4 bases, 5 bases remained unmatched. CDR3 length: 14 residues. The germline V gene has CDR1 LNHDA and CDR2 SQIVND (reference sequence). DNA of the CDR3: TGTGCCAGTAGTTTGCGGGAGGCGTCAGATACGCAGTATTTT. Residues: CASSLREASDTQYF.

This clone showed up just a few times. This chain connects TRBV18 to TRBJ1-1; no definite D call. This CDR3 contains 13 residues. The V gene lost 3 bases and the J gene lost 1 base, with 6 bases spanning the gap. Germline V gene sequence: CDR1 KGHSH, CDR2 LQKENI. CDR3 nucleotide sequence: TGTGCCAGCTCACCCTGGAGGAACACTGAAGCTTTCTTT. As protein: CASSPWRNTEAFF.

The chain recombines TRBV5-1 with TRBJ2-7, with D perhaps matching TRBD2 (6 bases). Trimming removed 4 bases at V and 0 bases at J, with 17 bases between. This CDR3 contains 16 residues. Germline V gives CDR1 SGHRS, CDR2 YFSETQ. The CDR3 coding sequence is TGCGCCAGCAGCGCGGGACCCGGAGGTGCCTCCTACGAGCAGTACTTC. Its translation: CASSAGPGGASYEQYF.

The chain employs TRBV6-5 and TRBJ2-5; 8 nucleotides agree with TRBD2. Germline V gene lookup returns CDR1 MNHEY and CDR2 SVGAGI. V lost 6 bases and J lost 1; bases outside the gene matches: 4. CDR3 length: 14 residues. Written as DNA, the CDR3 is TGTGCCAGCAGGGTTAGCGGGGTCCAAGAGACCCAGTACTTC. Its protein product is CASRVSGVQETQYF.

This clone was observed once. V usage is TRBV5-1 and J usage is TRBJ1-1, with a weak D call TRBD1 (5 bases). The CDR3 extends over 15 amino acids. The V gene's germline CDR1 is SGHRS and CDR2 YFSETQ. V lost 2 bases and J 1 base, leaving 12 bases between the germline ends. The CDR3 DNA sequence: TGCGCCAGCAGCTTTACGCCACAGGAGAACACTGAAGCTTTCTTT. Encoded protein: CASSFTPQENTEAFF.